The sequence of this TCR beta chain was determined in a study of blood T cell repertoires in COVID-19. Authors' analysis steps: Reference gene primers were amplified, and this amplification served to estimate nucleated cell counts. Clones were sequenced by immunoSEQ multiplex PCR, and TCRdb holds only the in-frame ones, with some missing. From that table come the V and J calls and clone size; the DNA was used to work out D and trimming. Of under 130,000 clones listed, approximately 85% are singletons. The V gene's germline CDR1 is KGHDR and CDR2 SFDVKD. There are 17 residues in the CDR3. J gave up 4 bases and V 4 bases, and 14 bases lay outside the gene matches.

The chain has TRBV24-1 and TRBJ2-5; 7 nucleotides line up with TRBD1. Input material: peripheral blood. This sequence originates from a man between 45 and 60 years old with acute or convalescent COVID-19. CDR3 sequence: CATSDHDRDSTGETQYF. The CDR3 coding sequence is TGTGCCACCAGTGACCACGACCGGGACAGCACGGGAGAGACCCAGTACTTC.